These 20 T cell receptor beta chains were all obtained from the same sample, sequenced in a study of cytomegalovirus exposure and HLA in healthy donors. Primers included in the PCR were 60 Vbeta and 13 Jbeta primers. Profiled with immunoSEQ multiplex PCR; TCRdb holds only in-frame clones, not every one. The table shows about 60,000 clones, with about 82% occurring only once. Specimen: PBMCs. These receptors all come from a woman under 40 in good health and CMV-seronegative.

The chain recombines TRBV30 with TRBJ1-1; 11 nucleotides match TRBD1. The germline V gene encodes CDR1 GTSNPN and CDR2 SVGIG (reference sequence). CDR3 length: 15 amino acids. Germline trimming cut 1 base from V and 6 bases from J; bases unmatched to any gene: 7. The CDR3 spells CAWSGWTGGEAEAFF. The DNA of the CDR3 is TGTGCCTGGAGTGGGTGGACAGGGGGCGAGGCTGAAGCTTTCTTT.

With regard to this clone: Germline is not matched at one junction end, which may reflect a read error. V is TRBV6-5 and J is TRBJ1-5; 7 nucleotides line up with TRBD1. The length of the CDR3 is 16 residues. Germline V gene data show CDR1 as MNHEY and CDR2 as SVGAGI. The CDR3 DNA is TGTGCCAGCAGTCACTCTCAGGCAGGGGGTGTTCAGCCCCAGCATTTT. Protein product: CASSHSQAGGVQPQHF.

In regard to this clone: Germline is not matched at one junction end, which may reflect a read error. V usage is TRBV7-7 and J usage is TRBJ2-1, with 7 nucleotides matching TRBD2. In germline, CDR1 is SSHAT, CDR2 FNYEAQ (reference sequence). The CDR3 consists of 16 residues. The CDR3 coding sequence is TGTGCTAGCAGCCCCAGCCCGCGGGGCCGGGAGGTTGAGCAGTTCTTC. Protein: CASSPSPRGREVEQFF.

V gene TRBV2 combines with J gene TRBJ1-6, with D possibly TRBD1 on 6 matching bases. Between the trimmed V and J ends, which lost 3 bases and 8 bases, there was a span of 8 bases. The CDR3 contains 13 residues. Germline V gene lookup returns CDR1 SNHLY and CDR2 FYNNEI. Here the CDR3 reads CASSDHRDSPLHF. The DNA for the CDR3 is TGTGCCAGCAGTGACCACAGGGATTCACCCCTCCACTTT.

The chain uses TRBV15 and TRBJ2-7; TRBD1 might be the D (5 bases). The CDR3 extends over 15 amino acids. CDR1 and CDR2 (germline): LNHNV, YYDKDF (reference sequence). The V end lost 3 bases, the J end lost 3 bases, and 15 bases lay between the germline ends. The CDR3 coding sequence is TGTGCCACCAGCAGTCCCGGACAATGGGTCTACGAGCAGTACTTC. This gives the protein CATSSPGQWVYEQYF.

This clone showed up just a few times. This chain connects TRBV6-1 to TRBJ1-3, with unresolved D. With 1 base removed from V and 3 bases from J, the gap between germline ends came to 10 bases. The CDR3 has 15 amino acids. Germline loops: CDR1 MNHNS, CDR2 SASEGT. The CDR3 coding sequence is TGTGCCAGCAGTGAAGTTCTTACGGGTGGAAACACCATATATTTT. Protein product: CASSEVLTGGNTIYF.

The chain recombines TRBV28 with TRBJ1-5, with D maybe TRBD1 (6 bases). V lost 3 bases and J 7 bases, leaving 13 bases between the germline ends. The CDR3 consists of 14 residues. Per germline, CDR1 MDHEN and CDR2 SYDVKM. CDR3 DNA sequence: TGTGCCAGCAGTTTGGACAGTGGCCAGCAGCCCCAGCATTTT. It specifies CASSLDSGQQPQHF.

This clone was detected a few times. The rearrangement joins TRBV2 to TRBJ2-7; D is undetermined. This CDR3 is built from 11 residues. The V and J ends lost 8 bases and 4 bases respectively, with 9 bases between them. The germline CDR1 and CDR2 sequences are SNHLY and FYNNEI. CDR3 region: CASSSLYEQYF. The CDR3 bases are TGTGCCAGCTCCAGTTTATACGAGCAGTACTTC.

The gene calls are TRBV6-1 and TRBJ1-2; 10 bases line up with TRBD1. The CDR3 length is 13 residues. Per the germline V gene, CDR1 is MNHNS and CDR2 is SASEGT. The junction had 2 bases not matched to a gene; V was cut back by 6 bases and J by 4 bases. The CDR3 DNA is TGTGCCAGCAGGGGGACAGGGGTCTATGGCTACACCTTC. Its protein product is CASRGTGVYGYTF.

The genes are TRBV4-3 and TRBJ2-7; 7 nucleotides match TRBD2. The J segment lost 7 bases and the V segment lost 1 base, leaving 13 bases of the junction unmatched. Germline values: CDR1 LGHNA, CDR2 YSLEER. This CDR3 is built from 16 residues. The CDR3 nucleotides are TGCGCCAGCAGCCAAGCGGTTACGCGGGAGAGCCAAGAGCAGTACTTC. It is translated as CASSQAVTRESQEQYF.

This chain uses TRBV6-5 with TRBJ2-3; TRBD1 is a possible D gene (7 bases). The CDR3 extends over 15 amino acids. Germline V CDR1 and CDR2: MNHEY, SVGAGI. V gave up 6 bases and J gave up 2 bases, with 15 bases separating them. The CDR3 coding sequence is TGTGCCAGCAGCTACGTCAGGGGGGCCACAGATACGCAGTATTTT. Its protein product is CASSYVRGATDTQYF.

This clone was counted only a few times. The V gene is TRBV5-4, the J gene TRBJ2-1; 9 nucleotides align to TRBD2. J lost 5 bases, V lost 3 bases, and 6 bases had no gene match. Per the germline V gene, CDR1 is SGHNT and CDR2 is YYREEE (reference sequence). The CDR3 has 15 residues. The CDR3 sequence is CASSSRSGGHNEQFF. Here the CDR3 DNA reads TGTGCCAGCAGCTCACGTAGCGGGGGCCACAATGAGCAGTTCTTC.

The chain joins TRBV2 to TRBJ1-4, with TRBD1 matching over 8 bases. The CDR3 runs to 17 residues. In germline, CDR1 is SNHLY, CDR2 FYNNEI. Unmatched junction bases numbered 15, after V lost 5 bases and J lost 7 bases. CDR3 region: CASSPRQGRKRTEKLFF. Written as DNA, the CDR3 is TGTGCCAGCAGTCCTCGACAGGGGAGGAAGAGGACTGAAAAACTGTTTTTT.

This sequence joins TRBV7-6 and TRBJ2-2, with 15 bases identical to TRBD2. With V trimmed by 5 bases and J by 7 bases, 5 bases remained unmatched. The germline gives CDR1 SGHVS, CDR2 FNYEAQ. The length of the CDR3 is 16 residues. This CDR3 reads CASSLGLAGGIGELFF. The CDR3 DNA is TGTGCCAGCAGCCTGGGACTAGCGGGGGGTATCGGGGAGCTGTTTTTT.

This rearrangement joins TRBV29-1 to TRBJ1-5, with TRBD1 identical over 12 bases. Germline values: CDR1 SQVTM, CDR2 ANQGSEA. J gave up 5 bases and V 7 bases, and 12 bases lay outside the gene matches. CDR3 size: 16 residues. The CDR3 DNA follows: TGCAGCGCCTCATCCCCGGGACAGGGGGCAGATCAGCCCCAGCATTTT. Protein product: CSASSPGQGADQPQHF.

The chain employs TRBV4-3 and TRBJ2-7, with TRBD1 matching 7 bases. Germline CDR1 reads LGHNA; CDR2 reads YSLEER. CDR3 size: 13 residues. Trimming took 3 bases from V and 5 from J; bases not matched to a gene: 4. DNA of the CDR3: TGCGCCAGCAGCCACCTCACAGGGGACGAGCAGTACTTC. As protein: CASSHLTGDEQYF.

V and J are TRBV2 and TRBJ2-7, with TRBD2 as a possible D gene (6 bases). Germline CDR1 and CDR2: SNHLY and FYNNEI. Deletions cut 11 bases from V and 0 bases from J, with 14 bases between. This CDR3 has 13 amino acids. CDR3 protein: CAGRAGSSYEQYF. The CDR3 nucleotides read TGTGCCGGTCGGGCGGGGAGCTCCTACGAGCAGTACTTC.

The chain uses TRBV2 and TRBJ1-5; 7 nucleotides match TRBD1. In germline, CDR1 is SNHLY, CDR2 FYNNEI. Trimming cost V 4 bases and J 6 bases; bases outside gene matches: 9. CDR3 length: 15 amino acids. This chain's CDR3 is CASSVTGTEAQPQHF. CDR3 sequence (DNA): TGTGCCAGCAGTGTTACCGGGACAGAGGCTCAGCCCCAGCATTTT.

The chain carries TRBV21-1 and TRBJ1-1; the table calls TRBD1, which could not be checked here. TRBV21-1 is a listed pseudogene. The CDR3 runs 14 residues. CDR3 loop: CASSKAHRGPEAFF. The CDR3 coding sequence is TGTGCCAGCAGCAAGGCCCACAGGGGACCGGAAGCTTTCTTT.

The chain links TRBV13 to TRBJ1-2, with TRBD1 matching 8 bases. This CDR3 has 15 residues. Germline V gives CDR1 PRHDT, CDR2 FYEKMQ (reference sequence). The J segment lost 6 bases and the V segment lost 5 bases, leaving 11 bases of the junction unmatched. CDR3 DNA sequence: TGTGCCAGCAGCACCGGGACAGGAGGGTTGAATGGCTACACCTTC. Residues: CASSTGTGGLNGYTF.